This T cell receptor beta chain was captured in a study of OX40 agonist ivuxolimab in advanced cancers. For the study at large: Aged about 23 to 90 with a mean of approximately 60 years, they were approximately 80% male.

Study outcomes and limitations: Low levels of normalized T-cell clonal expansion also appeared in some nonresponders. Near-lowest levels of clonal expansion characterized partial responders at 0.1-3.0 mg/kg.

Notes on this clone: The antigen is not known.

Measured with immunoSEQ multiplex PCR; TCRdb has only the in-frame clones, and not every one. The profile shows about 28,000 clones, approximately 84% of them singletons. The V end was cut by 6 bases, the J end by 1 base, with 10 bases between. Germline assignment: CDR1 LNHDA and CDR2 SQIVND (reference sequence). CDR3 length equals 13 residues. The source of this sequence is an adult with an advanced solid tumor such as melanoma, head and neck, liver or kidney cancer. Specimen: CD4+ or CD8+ T cells sorted from blood, collected in a trial of the OX40 agonist ivuxolimab. The V and J genes are TRBV19 and TRBJ2-7; possibly TRBD1 or TRBD2 for D (5 bases each). CDR3 sequence reads: CASSWDGSYEQYF. The CDR3 nucleotides are TGTGCCAGTAGCTGGGACGGATCCTACGAGCAGTACTTC.